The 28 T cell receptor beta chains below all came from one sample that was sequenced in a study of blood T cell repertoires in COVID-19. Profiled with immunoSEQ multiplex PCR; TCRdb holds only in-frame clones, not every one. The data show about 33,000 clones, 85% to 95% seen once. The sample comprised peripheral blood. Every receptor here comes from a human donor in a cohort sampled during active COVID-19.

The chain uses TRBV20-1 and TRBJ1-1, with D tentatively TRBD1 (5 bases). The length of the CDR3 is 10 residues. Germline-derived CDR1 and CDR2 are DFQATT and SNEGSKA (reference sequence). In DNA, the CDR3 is TGCAGGGACAAGAACACTGAAGCTTTCTTT. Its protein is CRDKNTEAFF.

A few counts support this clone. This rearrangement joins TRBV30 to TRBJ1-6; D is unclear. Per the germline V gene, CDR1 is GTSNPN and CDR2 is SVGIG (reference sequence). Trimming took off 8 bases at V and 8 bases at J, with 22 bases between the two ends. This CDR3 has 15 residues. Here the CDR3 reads CARDAEVWRDSPLHF. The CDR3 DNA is TGTGCCCGGGATGCAGAGGTGTGGCGTGATTCACCCCTCCACTTT.

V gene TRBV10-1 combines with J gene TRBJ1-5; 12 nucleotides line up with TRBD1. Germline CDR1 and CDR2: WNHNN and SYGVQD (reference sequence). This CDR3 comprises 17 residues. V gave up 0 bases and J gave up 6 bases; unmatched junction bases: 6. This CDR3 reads CASSESWGTGGFQPQHF. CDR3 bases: TGCGCCAGCAGTGAGTCGTGGGGGACAGGGGGCTTTCAGCCCCAGCATTTT.

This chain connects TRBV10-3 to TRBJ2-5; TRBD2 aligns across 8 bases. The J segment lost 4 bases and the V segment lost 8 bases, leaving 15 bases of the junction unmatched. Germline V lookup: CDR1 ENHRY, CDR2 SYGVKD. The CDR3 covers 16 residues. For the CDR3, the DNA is TGTGCCATCGGCGCCAGCGGGCCGGGAGGGCCAGAGACCCAGTACTTC. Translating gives CAIGASGPGGPETQYF.

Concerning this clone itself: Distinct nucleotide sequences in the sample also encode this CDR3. CDR3 residues: CASSQSYEQYF. CDR3 DNA sequence: TGTGCCAGCAGCCAATCTTACGAGCAGTACTTC. The chain combines TRBV3-1 (or the pseudogene TRBV3-2) with TRBJ2-7; D gene unclear. This CDR3 has 11 amino acids. CDR1 LGHDT and CDR2 YNNKEL come from the germline V gene (reference sequence). Between the trimmed V and J ends, which lost 2 bases and 4 bases, there was a span of 3 bases.

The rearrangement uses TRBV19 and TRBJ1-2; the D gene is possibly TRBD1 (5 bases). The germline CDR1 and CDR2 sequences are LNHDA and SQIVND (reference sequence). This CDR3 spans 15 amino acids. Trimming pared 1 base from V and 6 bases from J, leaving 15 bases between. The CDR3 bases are TGTGCCAGTAGTATAGTAACAGGATCGTTTGATGGCTACACCTTC. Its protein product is CASSIVTGSFDGYTF.

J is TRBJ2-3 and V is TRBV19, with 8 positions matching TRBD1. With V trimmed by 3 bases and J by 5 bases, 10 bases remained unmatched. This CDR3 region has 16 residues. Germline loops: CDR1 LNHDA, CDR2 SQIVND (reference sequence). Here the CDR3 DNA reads TGTGCCAGTAGTATCCAAACAGGGGGTAAGGGAGATACGCAGTATTTT. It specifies CASSIQTGGKGDTQYF.

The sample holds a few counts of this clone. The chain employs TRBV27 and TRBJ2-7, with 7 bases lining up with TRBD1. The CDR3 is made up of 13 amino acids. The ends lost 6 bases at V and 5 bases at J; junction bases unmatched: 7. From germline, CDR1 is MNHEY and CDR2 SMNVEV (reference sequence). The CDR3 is CASSTRDSHEQYF. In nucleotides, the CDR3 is TGTGCCAGCAGCACACGGGACAGCCACGAGCAGTACTTC.

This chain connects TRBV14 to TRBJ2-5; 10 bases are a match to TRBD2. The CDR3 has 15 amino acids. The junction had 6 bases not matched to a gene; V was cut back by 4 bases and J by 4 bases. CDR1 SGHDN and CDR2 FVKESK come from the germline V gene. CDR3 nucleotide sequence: TGTGCCAGCAGCCGAAGGACTAGCGGAGCAGAGACCCAGTACTTC. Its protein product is CASSRRTSGAETQYF.

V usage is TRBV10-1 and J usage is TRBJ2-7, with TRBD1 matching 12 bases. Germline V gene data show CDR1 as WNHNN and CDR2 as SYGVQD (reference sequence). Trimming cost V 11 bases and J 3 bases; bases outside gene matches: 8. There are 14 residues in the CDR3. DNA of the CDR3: TGCGCCGGCAACCGGGACAGGGGGCACTACGAGCAGTACTTC. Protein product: CAGNRDRGHYEQYF.

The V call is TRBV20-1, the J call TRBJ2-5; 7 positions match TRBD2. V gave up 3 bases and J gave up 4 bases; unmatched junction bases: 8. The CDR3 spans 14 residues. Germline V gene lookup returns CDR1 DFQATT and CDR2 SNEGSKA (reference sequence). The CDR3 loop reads CSASGPRETETQYF. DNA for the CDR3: TGCAGTGCTAGTGGACCGCGGGAGACAGAGACCCAGTACTTC.

In nucleotides, the CDR3 is TGTGCCAGCAGCTTCCTAGGGGAGCTGTTTTTT. Protein product: CASSFLGELFF. The chain joins TRBV5-6 to TRBJ2-2; D remains ambiguous. This CDR3 has 11 amino acids. The germline CDR1 and CDR2 sequences are SGHDT and YYEEEE. The V end lost 2 bases, the J end lost 8 bases, and 4 bases lay between the germline ends. The whole variable domain, remainder taken from reference TRBV5-6 and TRBJ2-2, is DAGVTQSPTHLIKTRGQQVTLRCSPKSGHDTVSWYQQALGQGPQFIFQYYEEEERQRGNFPDRFSGHQFPNYSSELNVNALLLGDSALYLCASSFLGELFFGEGSRLTVL.

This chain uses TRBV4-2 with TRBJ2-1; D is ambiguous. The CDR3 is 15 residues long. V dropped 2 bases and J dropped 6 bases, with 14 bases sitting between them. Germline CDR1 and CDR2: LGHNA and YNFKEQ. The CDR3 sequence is CASSQISADANEQFF. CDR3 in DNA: TGTGCCAGCAGCCAAATATCGGCGGATGCCAATGAGCAGTTCTTC.

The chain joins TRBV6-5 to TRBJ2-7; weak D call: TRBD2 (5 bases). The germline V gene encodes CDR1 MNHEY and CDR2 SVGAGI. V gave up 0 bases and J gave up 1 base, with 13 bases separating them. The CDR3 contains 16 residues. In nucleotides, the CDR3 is TGTGCCAGCAGTTACTCTGAGGGCAGTCCTTCCTACGAGCAGTACTTC. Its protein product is CASSYSEGSPSYEQYF.

The CDR3 sequence: CAWRRGTDLPETQYF. For the CDR3, the DNA is TGTGCCTGGAGACGGGGGACAGACCTCCCAGAGACCCAGTACTTC. J is TRBJ2-5 and V is TRBV30; D may be TRBD1 (7 bases). The CDR3 sequence is 15 residues long. The germline V gene has CDR1 GTSNPN and CDR2 SVGIG (reference sequence). The V gene lost 3 bases and the J gene lost 4 bases, with 18 bases spanning the gap.

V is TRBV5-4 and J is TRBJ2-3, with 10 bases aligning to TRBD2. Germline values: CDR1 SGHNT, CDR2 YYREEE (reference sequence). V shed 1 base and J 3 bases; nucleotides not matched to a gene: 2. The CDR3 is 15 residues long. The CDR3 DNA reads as TGTGCCAGCAGCTTGCTACTAGCGGGAACAGATACGCAGTATTTT. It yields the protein CASSLLLAGTDTQYF.

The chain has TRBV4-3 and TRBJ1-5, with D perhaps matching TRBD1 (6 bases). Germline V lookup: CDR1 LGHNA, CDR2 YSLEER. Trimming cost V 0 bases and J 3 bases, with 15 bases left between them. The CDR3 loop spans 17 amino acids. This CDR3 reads CASSQDYRGGANQPQHF. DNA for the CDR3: TGCGCCAGCAGCCAAGATTATCGCGGGGGCGCCAATCAGCCCCAGCATTTT.

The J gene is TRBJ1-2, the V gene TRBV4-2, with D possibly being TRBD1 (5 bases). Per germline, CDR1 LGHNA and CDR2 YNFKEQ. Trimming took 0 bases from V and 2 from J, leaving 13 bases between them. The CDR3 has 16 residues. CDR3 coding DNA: TGTGCCAGCAGCCAAGATCTGGCACAGGAGAACTATGGCTACACCTTC. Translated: CASSQDLAQENYGYTF.

The CDR3 nucleotides are TGTGCCAGCAGCGGACAGGGGCTCTACGAGCAGTACTTC. Its protein product is CASSGQGLYEQYF. The J gene is TRBJ2-7, the V gene TRBV5-4; TRBD1 matches at 9 bases. Germline CDR1 reads SGHNT; CDR2 reads YYREEE (reference sequence). There are 13 residues in the CDR3. Trimming at V came to 4 bases and at J to 3 bases, leaving 2 bases not matched to a gene.

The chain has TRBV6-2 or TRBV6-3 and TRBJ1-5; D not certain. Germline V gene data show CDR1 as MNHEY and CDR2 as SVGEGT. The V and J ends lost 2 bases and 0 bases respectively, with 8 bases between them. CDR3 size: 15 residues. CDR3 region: CASSYGVTSNQPQHF. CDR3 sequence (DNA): TGTGCCAGCAGTTACGGAGTGACTAGCAATCAGCCCCAGCATTTT.

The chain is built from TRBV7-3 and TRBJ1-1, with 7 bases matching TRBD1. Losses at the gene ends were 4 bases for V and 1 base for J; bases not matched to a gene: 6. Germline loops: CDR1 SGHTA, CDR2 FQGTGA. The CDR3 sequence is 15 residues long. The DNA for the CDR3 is TGTGCCAGCAGCTCAACCGGACAGGCGAACACTGAAGCTTTCTTT. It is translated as CASSSTGQANTEAFF.

The CDR3, as DNA: TGTGCCAGCAGCTTTAATCCCGGGACAGGCTTATCCTACGAGCAGTACTTC. The encoded protein is CASSFNPGTGLSYEQYF. The chain joins TRBV7-2 to TRBJ2-7, with 8 nucleotides matching TRBD1. Germline values: CDR1 SGHTA, CDR2 FQGNSA. Unmatched junction bases numbered 11, after V lost 3 bases and J lost 1 base. The CDR3 contains 17 residues.

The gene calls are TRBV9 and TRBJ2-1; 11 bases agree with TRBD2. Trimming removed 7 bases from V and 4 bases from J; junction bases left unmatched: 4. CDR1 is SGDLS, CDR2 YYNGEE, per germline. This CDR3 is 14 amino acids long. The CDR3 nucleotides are TGTGCCAGCGCCACTAGCGGGAGTTACAATGAGCAGTTCTTC. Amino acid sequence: CASATSGSYNEQFF. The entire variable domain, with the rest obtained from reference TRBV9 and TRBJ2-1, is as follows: DSGVTQTPKHLITATGQRVTLRCSPRSGDLSVYWYQQSLDQGLQFLIQYYNGEERAKGNILERFSAQQFPDLHSELNLSSLELGDSALYFCASATSGSYNEQFFGPGTRLTVL.

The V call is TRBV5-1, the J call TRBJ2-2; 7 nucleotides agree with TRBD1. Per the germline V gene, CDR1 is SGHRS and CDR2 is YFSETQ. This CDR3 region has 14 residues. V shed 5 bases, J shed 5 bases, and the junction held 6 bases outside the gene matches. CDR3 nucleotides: TGCGCCAGCAGTCAGGGGGTGGCGACCGGGGAGCTGTTTTTT. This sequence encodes CASSQGVATGELFF. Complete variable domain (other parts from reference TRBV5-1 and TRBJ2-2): KAGVTQTPRYLIKTRGQQVTLSCSPISGHRSVSWYQQTPGQGLQFLFEYFSETQRNKGNFPGRFSGRQFSNSRSEMNVSTLELGDSALYLCASSQGVATGELFFGEGSRLTVL.

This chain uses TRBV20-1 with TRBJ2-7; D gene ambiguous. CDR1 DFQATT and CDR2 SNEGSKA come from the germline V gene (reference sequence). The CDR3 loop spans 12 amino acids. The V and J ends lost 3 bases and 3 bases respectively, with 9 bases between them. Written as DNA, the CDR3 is TGCAGTGCTAGTGCGGCGGACTACGAGCAGTACTTC. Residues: CSASAADYEQYF.

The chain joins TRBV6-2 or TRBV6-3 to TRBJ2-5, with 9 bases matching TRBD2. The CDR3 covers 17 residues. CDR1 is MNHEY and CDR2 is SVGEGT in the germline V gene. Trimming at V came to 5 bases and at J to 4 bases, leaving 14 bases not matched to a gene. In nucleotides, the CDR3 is TGTGCCAGCAGTCACTTGGGCGGGAGGGCCCTCCGAGAGACCCAGTACTTC. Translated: CASSHLGGRALRETQYF.

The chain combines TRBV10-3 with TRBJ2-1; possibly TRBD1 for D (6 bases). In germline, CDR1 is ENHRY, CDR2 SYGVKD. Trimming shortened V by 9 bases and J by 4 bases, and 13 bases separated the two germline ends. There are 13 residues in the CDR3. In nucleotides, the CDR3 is TGTGCCATTACGGACAGAGAGTACAATGAGCAGTTCTTC. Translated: CAITDREYNEQFF.

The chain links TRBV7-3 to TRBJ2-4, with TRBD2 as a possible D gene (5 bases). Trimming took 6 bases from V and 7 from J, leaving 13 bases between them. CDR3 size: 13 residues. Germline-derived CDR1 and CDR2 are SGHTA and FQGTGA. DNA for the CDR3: TGTGCCAGCAGGGACGCGCCGGGGAACATTCAGTACTTC. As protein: CASRDAPGNIQYF.